This T cell receptor beta chain is from a study of immune evolution from preneoplasia to lung adenocarcinoma (dated by TCRdb to 2020 to 2023). About the study as a whole: HLA loss of heterozygosity was found in 6.5% to 8% of AIS, 15% of MIA and less than 35% of ADC lesions, and in no AAH lesions. The overall cohort was made up of about 53 patients with pulmonary nodules who had surgical resection. Resected precursor lesions (AAH, AIS, MIA) and invasive adenocarcinomas were compared against paired morphologically normal lung tissue. The immune data were combined with whole exome sequencing and methylation data from the same cohort of nodules. POLYSOLVER was used to infer Class I HLA alleles from exome data, and LOHHLA was used to detect allele-specific HLA loss. Immune contexture across lung adenocarcinoma precursors and invasive adenocarcinoma was profiled using immune gene expression, TCR sequencing and multiplex immunofluorescence. The TCR sequencing data were obtained from more than 45 patients. According to the study, about 100 samples were used for TCR sequencing. Sample size was determined by specimen availability and not by a prior power calculation. Study-wide conclusions, independent of this receptor: T cell clonality was highest in KRAS-mutant nodules compared with EGFR-mutant or double wild-type lesions. The findings rested on association rather than direct causation, and larger cohorts with long-term follow-up and longitudinal biopsies were considered necessary. The highest top T cell clone frequencies were observed in normal lung, and a progressive decrease in top T cell clone frequencies appeared to occur from AAH through AIS, MIA and invasive adenocarcinoma. Clonality was highest in normal lung, while later-stage lesions appeared to show lower clonality but higher T cell density and diversity. All patients were from Japan and China, so applicability to Western populations was uncertain.

Here V drops 2 bases and J drops 6 bases, and the junction holds 4 bases not matched to any gene. Based on the germline V gene, the CDR1 and CDR2 sequences are SGHRS and YFSETQ. There are 13 amino acids in the CDR3, from cysteine to phenylalanine inclusive. The CDR3 DNA has 39 bases and is translated from base 1. Between the mid-2010s and the late 2010s, the patients underwent resection in either Japan or China. Two lung cancer pathologists independently confirmed the histologic diagnosis of each case on H&E slides. To enrich premalignant or tumor cells for nucleic acid extraction, macro-dissection was performed after pathologic assessment. DNA was isolated from FFPE tissue using the AllPrep DNA/RNA FFPE Kit. A remark on this clone: Its antigen has not been determined. Base qualities are not recorded, but no much larger clone differs from it by a single base.

TCR beta CDR3 regions were sequenced from DNA using the immunoSEQ hsTCRbeta Kit. As for the original processing: TCR sequencing data were analysed with the ImmunoSEQ Analyzer. T cell clonality was defined as 1 minus Pielou's evenness, calculated on productive rearrangements. The inverse Simpson index, applied to productive templates, was used to measure T cell diversity. T cell density was defined as TCR beta template counts normalized to usable DNA, with usable DNA estimated by amplification and sequencing of housekeeping genes. TCR metrics were compared across histologic stages using two-sided Kruskal-Wallis tests. This immuneACCESS table, as held by TCRdb, lists in-frame sequences with V and J called but not all clones. Of the missing ones, under half trace to an unresolved V gene in checked studies; the others have no known cause. V, J and clone size are those of that table, while D and trimming were read from the DNA. Within this sample are about 41,000 clones, with 70% to 85% of them counted one time only. The top ten clonotypes cover approximately 4.8% of the sample.

The V and J segments used are TRBV5-1 and TRBJ1-1; 7 junctional bases match TRBD1. The clonotype was recovered from a person in their sixties or seventies with lung adenocarcinoma. The specimen was FFPE invasive lung adenocarcinoma tissue. Taken with the paper, the label for cell subset or site translates to: frankly invasive lung adenocarcinoma (ADC). The CDR3 amino acid sequence is: CASSLDRVAEAFF. At the DNA level, the sequence is TGCGCCAGCAGCTTAGACAGGGTGGCTGAAGCTTTCTTT.